Below are 21 T cell receptor beta chains sequenced from a single sample in a study of T-cell reconstitution after alpha-beta-depleted transplantation in children. As it was prepared, the TCRbeta library received unique molecular identifiers. TCRdb analysed the PCR reads with MiXCR anew, one entry per CDR3 protein. The sample has hundreds of thousands of distinct CDR3 sequences, less than 15% seen once. Source: PBMCs, taken before TCRalphabeta/CD19-depleted stem cell transplant. The receptors originated from a girl between 2 and 10 years old with congenital amegakaryocytic thrombocytopenia, due to receive a stem cell transplant.

Worth noting for this clonotype: A read error is likely, as this CDR3 ends without the conserved phenylalanine or tryptophan. The V gene is TRBV12-3 or TRBV12-4, the J gene TRBJ2-3; D not resolved. The CDR3 covers 11 residues. As DNA, the CDR3 is TGTACCAGCAGTCTAGCAGATACGCAGTATTCT. Its translation: CTSSLADTQYS.

A few counts support this clonotype. This chain uses TRBV20-1 with TRBJ1-1; D call uncertain. Trimming removed 7 bases at V and 0 bases at J, with 15 bases between. The germline V gene encodes CDR1 DFQATT and CDR2 SNEGSKA (reference sequence). CDR3 length equals 14 residues. The CDR3: CSGIGGSMNTEAFF. The CDR3 bases are TGCAGTGGGATAGGAGGGTCCATGAACACTGAAGCTTTCTTT.

This clonotype came up many times. This chain uses TRBV20-1 with TRBJ2-7, with TRBD1 matching over 8 bases. CDR3 length equals 16 residues. Looked up from germline, CDR1 is DFQATT and CDR2 is SNEGSKA (reference sequence). The V segment lost 4 bases and the J segment 3 bases; nucleotides outside the gene matches: 14. The CDR3 sequence is CSAKSPMDRADYEQYF. CDR3 DNA sequence: TGCAGTGCTAAATCTCCGATGGACAGGGCAGACTACGAGCAGTACTTC.

The rearrangement links TRBV12-5 to TRBJ2-1; perhaps TRBD2 as D (5 bases). V was shortened by 0 bases and J by 1 base, with 16 bases between the two germline ends. Germline V gene sequence: CDR1 LGHNT, CDR2 FRNRAP. The CDR3 length is 18 residues. CDR3 nucleotides: TGTGCTAGTGGTTTGGTACTAGGTCGAGCGGCGTCCTACAATGAGCAGTTCTTC. Protein product: CASGLVLGRAASYNEQFF.

The J gene is TRBJ2-1, the V gene TRBV20-1; 7 bases fit TRBD1. The CDR3 extends over 16 amino acids. J was trimmed by 2 bases and V by 6 bases; bases with no gene match: 13. Germline CDR1 is DFQATT and CDR2 is SNEGSKA (reference sequence). This CDR3 is CSARKYRDRAYNEQFF. The CDR3 nucleotides are TGCAGTGCCAGGAAATACCGGGACAGAGCCTACAATGAGCAGTTCTTC.

This clonotype was observed many times. The V and J genes are TRBV10-3 and TRBJ2-2; D unresolved. V lost 3 bases, J lost 0 bases, and 8 bases lay in between. Germline V gene data show CDR1 as ENHRY and CDR2 as SYGVKD. The CDR3 covers 15 residues. CDR3 DNA: TGTGCCATCAGTGACGACTGGACGAACACCGGGGAGCTGTTTTTT. Translation gives CAISDDWTNTGELFF.

This clonotype showed up just a few times. This chain links TRBV5-1 with TRBJ2-3, with D perhaps TRBD2 (5 bases). Germline loops: CDR1 SGHRS, CDR2 YFSETQ. The V end lost 7 bases, the J end lost 3 bases, and 15 bases lay between the germline ends. The CDR3 covers 14 residues. The CDR3 protein is CASRALVATDTQYF. As DNA, the CDR3 is TGCGCCAGCCGAGCACTAGTGGCGACAGATACGCAGTATTTT.

This clonotype was seen many times. The genes are TRBV20-1 and TRBJ2-3; the D gene is possibly TRBD2 (5 bases). In germline, CDR1 is DFQATT, CDR2 SNEGSKA (reference sequence). Trimming shortened V by 5 bases and J by 3 bases, and 15 bases separated the two germline ends. CDR3 length: 14 amino acids. The CDR3 nucleotides read TGCAGTGCTTTTCTGGCGGGCAGGACAGATACGCAGTATTTT. Amino acids: CSAFLAGRTDTQYF.

In its sample, this clonotype was seen many times. This CDR3 reads CSARFPSSGANVLTF. In DNA form, the CDR3 reads TGCAGTGCTAGGTTCCCGAGCTCTGGGGCCAACGTCCTGACTTTC. The chain is built from TRBV20-1 and TRBJ2-6; D unclear. CDR1 is DFQATT, CDR2 SNEGSKA, per germline (reference sequence). V was cut by 3 bases and J by 0 bases, with 9 bases left in between. The CDR3 consists of 15 residues.

The V gene is TRBV6-2 or TRBV6-3, the J gene TRBJ2-1; tentatively, D is TRBD1 or TRBD2 (5 bases each). Germline V gives CDR1 MNHEY, CDR2 SVGEGT. V was clipped by 8 bases and J by 6 bases, with 14 bases between them. The CDR3 length is 13 residues. The CDR3 region is CASEVGGGNEQFF. The CDR3 nucleotides read TGTGCCAGCGAGGTTGGTGGGGGCAATGAGCAGTTCTTC.

At least ten counts were recorded for this clonotype. V and J are TRBV15 and TRBJ1-5; D is unresolved. The length of the CDR3 is 16 residues. V was pared by 0 bases and J by 1 base, with 10 bases between. Germline CDR1 and CDR2: LNHNV and YYDKDF (reference sequence). The CDR3 is CATSRDLGLSNQPQHF. The CDR3 DNA is TGTGCCACCAGCAGAGACCTAGGGTTGAGCAATCAGCCCCAGCATTTT.

This sequence joins TRBV11-1 and TRBJ1-5, with 9 bases matching TRBD1. Germline V gene lookup returns CDR1 SGHAT and CDR2 FQDESV (reference sequence). V lost 1 base, J lost 7 bases, and 14 bases stayed unmatched. The CDR3 runs 18 residues. The CDR3 DNA reads TGTGCCAGCAGCTTAGTCCCCTCCCGGACAGGGGAAGGACAGCCCCAGCATTTT. Amino acids: CASSLVPSRTGEGQPQHF.

This clonotype has ten or more counts. This chain links TRBV6-4 with TRBJ2-1, with 8 bases fitting TRBD2. V gave up 0 bases and J gave up 4 bases; unmatched junction bases: 2. This CDR3 is built from 15 residues. Germline CDR1 and CDR2: MRHNA and SNTAGT. CDR3 sequence reads: CASSDSASGYNEQFF. CDR3 bases: TGTGCCAGCAGTGACTCGGCTAGCGGGTACAATGAGCAGTTCTTC.

V is TRBV2 and J is TRBJ1-1, with TRBD1 matching over 11 bases. The CDR3 is 13 amino acids. V lost 6 bases, J lost 3 bases, and 0 bases stayed unmatched. Germline CDR1 SNHLY, CDR2 FYNNEI. The CDR3 loop reads CASRDRGHTEAFF. The CDR3 DNA follows: TGTGCCAGCAGGGACAGGGGGCACACTGAAGCTTTCTTT.

The table lists this clonotype with a few counts. The chain joins TRBV12-3 or TRBV12-4 to TRBJ1-1, with D uncertain. The CDR3 runs 13 residues. The germline V and J ends were trimmed by 8 bases and 0 bases, with 10 bases remaining between them. The chain's CDR3 is CASDSRLNTEAFF. The CDR3, as DNA: TGTGCCAGCGATAGCAGGCTGAACACTGAAGCTTTCTTT.

There are many counts of this clonotype. The V and J genes are TRBV20-1 and TRBJ2-1; possible D gene TRBD2, 6 bases. Trimming pared 4 bases from V and 1 base from J, leaving 17 bases between. This CDR3 is 16 amino acids long. Germline CDR1 is DFQATT and CDR2 is SNEGSKA (reference sequence). CDR3 loop: CSATKPTGSSYNEQFF. In DNA, the CDR3 is TGCAGTGCTACCAAACCCACCGGGAGTTCCTACAATGAGCAGTTCTTC.

This clonotype was counted ten times or more. The CDR3 region has the DNA TGCGCCAGCAGCAGGGGAGGGTACTACAATGAGCAGTTCTTC. Protein: CASSRGGYYNEQFF. The V gene is TRBV5-1, the J gene TRBJ2-1; 7 bases map to TRBD2. Germline loops: CDR1 SGHRS, CDR2 YFSETQ. V was clipped by 4 bases and J by 3 bases; unmatched bases: 4. The CDR3 loop spans 14 amino acids.

The rearrangement uses TRBV12-3 or TRBV12-4 and TRBJ1-1; tentatively, D is TRBD1 (5 bases). Trimming stripped 6 bases from V and 5 bases from J, with 16 bases between. The CDR3 consists of 14 residues. This CDR3 is CASSPAGRRTEAFF. As DNA, the CDR3 is TGTGCCAGCAGCCCCGCAGGGAGGAGAACTGAAGCTTTCTTT.

This clonotype was seen a handful of times. The gene calls are TRBV11-2 and TRBJ2-2; 8 bases fit TRBD1. CDR1 is SGHAT, CDR2 FQNNGV, per germline. The ends lost 4 bases at V and 5 bases at J; junction bases unmatched: 9. The CDR3 loop spans 16 amino acids. CDR3 region: CASSYDRDRGTGELFF. CDR3 DNA sequence: TGTGCCAGCAGCTACGACCGAGACAGGGGAACCGGGGAGCTGTTTTTT. The full variable domain, in which reference TRBV11-2 and TRBJ2-2 provide the parts outside the CDR3, is EAGVAQSPRYKIIEKRQSVAFWCNPISGHATLYWYQQILGQGPKLLIQFQNNGVVDDSQLPKDRFSAERLKGVDSTLKIQPAKLEDSAVYLCASSYDRDRGTGELFFGEGSRLTVL.

The sample holds many counts of this clonotype. The chain couples TRBV7-3 to TRBJ1-1, with a weak D call TRBD1 (5 bases). Looked up from germline, CDR1 is SGHTA and CDR2 is FQGTGA. This CDR3 spans 14 amino acids. V shed 4 bases and J shed 1 base, with 10 bases lying between them. CDR3 loop: CASSSYGGNTEAFF. In DNA form, the CDR3 reads TGTGCCAGCAGCTCATATGGGGGGAACACTGAAGCTTTCTTT.

The sample holds a few counts of this clonotype. This chain joins TRBV7-9 and TRBJ1-3, with TRBD1 matching 7 bases. V shed 4 bases, J shed 2 bases, and the junction held 5 bases outside the gene matches. The CDR3 runs 15 residues. Germline loops: CDR1 SEHNR, CDR2 FQNEAQ (reference sequence). CDR3 loop: CASSSPDRAGNTIYF. CDR3 bases: TGTGCCAGCAGCTCACCCGACAGGGCTGGAAACACCATATATTTT.